This T cell receptor beta chain was identified in a study of post-analysis software for immune sequencing data. The overall study: Patients with relapsing-remitting, secondary progressive and progressive-relapsing multiple sclerosis courses were all represented. Study-level findings and limits: Among roughly five TRBV segments more frequent in patients than controls were TRBV5-6, TRBV5-1 and TRBV20-1. Among multiple sclerosis patients, normalized Chao1 diversity was significantly below that of controls.

The CDR3 has 13 residues. Germline lookup yields CDR1 MNHEY and CDR2 SVGAGI. The germline V and J ends were trimmed by 6 bases and 7 bases, with 15 bases remaining between them. This clonotype was counted once. Its target is unknown. Unique molecular identifiers featured in each of the TCR beta cDNA libraries. TCRdb itself ran the PCR reads through MiXCR, one entry per CDR3 protein. The sample shows hundreds of thousands of distinct CDR3 sequences, 55% to 70% of them seen only once. The clonotype was recovered from a girl between 2 and 10 years old with multiple sclerosis. Sequencing was done on a sample of blood. The V call is TRBV6-5, the J call TRBJ2-5; D is possibly TRBD1 (5 bases). The CDR3 DNA reads as TGTGCCAGCAGACCCCAGGCGCAGGGGACCCAGTACTTC. This encodes CASRPQAQGTQYF.